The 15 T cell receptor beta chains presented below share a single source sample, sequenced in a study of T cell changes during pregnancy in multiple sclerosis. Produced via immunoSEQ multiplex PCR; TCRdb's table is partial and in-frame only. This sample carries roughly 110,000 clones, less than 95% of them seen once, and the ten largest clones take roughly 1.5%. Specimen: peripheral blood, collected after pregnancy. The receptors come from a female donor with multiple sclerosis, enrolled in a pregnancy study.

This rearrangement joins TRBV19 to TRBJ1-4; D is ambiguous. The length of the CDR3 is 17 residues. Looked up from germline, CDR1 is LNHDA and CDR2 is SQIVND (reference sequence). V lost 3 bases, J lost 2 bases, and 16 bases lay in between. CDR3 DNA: TGTGCCAGTAGTATCTCGGCAGGAAGAGGGACTAATGAAAAACTGTTTTTT. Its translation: CASSISAGRGTNEKLFF.

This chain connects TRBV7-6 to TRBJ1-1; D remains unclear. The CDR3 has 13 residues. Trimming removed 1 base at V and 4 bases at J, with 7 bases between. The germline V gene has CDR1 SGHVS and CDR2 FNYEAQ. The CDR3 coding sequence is TGTGCCAGCAGCTTAGTTAGTGGCACTGAAGCTTTCTTT. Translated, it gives CASSLVSGTEAFF.

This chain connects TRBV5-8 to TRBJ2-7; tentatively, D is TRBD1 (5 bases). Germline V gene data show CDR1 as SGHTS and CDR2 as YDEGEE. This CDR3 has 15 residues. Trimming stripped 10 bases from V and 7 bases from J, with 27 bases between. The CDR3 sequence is CAASPRTTGQGEQYF. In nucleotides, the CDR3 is TGTGCCGCATCCCCTCGGACAACCGGTCAAGGGGAGCAGTACTTC.

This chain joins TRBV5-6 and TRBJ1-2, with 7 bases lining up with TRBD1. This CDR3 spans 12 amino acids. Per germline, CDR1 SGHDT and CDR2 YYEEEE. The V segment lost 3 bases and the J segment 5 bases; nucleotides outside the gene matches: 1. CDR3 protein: CASSSGGYGYTF. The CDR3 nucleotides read TGTGCCAGCAGCTCAGGGGGTTATGGCTACACCTTC. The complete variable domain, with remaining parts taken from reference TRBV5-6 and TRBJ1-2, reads DAGVTQSPTHLIKTRGQQVTLRCSPKSGHDTVSWYQQALGQGPQFIFQYYEEEERQRGNFPDRFSGHQFPNYSSELNVNALLLGDSALYLCASSSGGYGYTFGSGTRLTVV.

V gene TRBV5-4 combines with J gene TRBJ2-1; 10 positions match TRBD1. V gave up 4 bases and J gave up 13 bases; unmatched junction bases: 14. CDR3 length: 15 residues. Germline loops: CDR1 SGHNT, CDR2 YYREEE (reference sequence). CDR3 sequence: CASSRDRGLPVFQFF. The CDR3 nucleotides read TGTGCCAGCAGCCGGGACAGGGGCCTTCCGGTTTTTCAGTTCTTC.

The CDR3 DNA reads TGTGCCAGCAGCTTACCCACCGGACTAGCGGAGCGCAATGAGCAGTTCTTC. This codes for CASSLPTGLAERNEQFF. The rearrangement links TRBV7-9 to TRBJ2-1, with 10 bases that match TRBD2. The V gene's germline CDR1 is SEHNR and CDR2 FQNEAQ (reference sequence). CDR3 length equals 17 residues. Unmatched junction bases numbered 10, after V lost 2 bases and J lost 6 bases. The full variable domain, rest sourced from reference TRBV7-9 and TRBJ2-1, is DTGVSQNPRHKITKRGQNVTFRCDPISEHNRLYWYRQTLGQGPEFLTYFQNEAQLEKSRLLSDRFSAERPKGSFSTLEIQRTEQGDSAMYLCASSLPTGLAERNEQFFGPGTRLTVL.

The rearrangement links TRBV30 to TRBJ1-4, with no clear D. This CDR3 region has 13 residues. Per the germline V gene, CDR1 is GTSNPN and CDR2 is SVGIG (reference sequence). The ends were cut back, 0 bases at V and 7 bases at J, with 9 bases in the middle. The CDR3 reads CAWSVLHGEKLFF. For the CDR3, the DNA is TGTGCCTGGAGTGTACTCCATGGTGAAAAACTGTTTTTT.

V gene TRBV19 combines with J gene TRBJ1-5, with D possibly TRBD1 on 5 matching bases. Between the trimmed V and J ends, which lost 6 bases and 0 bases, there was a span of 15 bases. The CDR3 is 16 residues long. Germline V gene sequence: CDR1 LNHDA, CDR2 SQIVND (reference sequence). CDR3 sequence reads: CASSRGEGNSNQPQHF. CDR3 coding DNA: TGTGCCAGTAGCCGGGGGGAGGGAAATAGCAATCAGCCCCAGCATTTT.

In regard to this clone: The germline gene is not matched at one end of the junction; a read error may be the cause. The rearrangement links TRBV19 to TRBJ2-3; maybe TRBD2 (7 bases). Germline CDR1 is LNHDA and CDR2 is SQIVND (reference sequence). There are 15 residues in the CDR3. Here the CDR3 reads CASRIGGGLRDTQYF. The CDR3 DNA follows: TGTGCCAGTAGGATAGGGGGAGGGCTAAGAGATACGCAGTATTTT.

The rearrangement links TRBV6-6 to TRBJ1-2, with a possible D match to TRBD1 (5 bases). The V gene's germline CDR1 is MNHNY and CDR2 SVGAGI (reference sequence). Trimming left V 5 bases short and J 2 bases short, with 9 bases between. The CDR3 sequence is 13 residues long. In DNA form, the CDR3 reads TGTGCCAGCAGTACGGCAGGGAACTATGGCTACACCTTC. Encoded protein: CASSTAGNYGYTF.

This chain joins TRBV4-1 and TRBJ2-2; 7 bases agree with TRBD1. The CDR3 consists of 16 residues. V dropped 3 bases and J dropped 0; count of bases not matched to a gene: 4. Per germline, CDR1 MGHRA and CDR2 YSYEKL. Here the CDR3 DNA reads TGCGCCAGCAGCCAGACCGGGACAGCGAACACCGGGGAGCTGTTTTTT. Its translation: CASSQTGTANTGELFF.

The CDR3 DNA is TGTGCCAGCAGCTTGGTAGGACTCCACGAGCAGTACTTC. Translating gives CASSLVGLHEQYF. The V and J genes are TRBV5-6 and TRBJ2-7, with a possible D match to TRBD2 (5 bases). The V and J ends lost 0 bases and 5 bases respectively, with 9 bases between them. Germline values: CDR1 SGHDT, CDR2 YYEEEE. This CDR3 has 13 residues.

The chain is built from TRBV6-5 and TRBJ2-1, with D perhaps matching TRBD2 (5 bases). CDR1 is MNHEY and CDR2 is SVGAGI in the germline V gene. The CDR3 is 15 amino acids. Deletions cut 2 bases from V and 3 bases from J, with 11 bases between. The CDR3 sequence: CASSYEISGYNEQFF. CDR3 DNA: TGTGCCAGCAGTTACGAGATCAGCGGCTACAATGAGCAGTTCTTC.

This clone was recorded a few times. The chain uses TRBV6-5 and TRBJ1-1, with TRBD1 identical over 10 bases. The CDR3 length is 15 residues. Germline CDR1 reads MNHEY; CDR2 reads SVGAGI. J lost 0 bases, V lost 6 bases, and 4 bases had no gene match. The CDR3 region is CASSLGQGMNTEAFF. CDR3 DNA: TGTGCCAGCAGCTTGGGACAGGGGATGAACACTGAAGCTTTCTTT.

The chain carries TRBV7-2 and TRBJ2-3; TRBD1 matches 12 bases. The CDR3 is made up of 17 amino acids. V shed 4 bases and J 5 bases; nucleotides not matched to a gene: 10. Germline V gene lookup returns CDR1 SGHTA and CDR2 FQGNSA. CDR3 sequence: CASSSTGGTGGIDTQYF. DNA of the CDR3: TGTGCCAGCAGCTCCACAGGGGGGACAGGGGGCATAGATACGCAGTATTTT. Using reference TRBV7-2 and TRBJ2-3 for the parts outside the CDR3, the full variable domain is GAGVSQSPSNKVTEKGKDVELRCDPISGHTALYWYRQSLGQGLEFLIYFQGNSAPDKSGLPSDRFSAERTGGSVSTLTIQRTQQEDSAVYLCASSSTGGTGGIDTQYFGPGTRLTVL.